Described below is a single T cell receptor (beta chain) sequence and its context. Its antigen is currently unknown. Germline assignment: CDR1 SQVTM and CDR2 ANQGSEA. The length of the CDR3 is 12 residues. Trimming at V came to 4 bases and at J to 6 bases, leaving 2 bases not matched to a gene. This specimen belongs to a study of T cell responses to AZD1222 COVID-19 vaccine. This table comes from immunoSEQ multiplex PCR, and its TCRdb copy is limited to in-frame clones, with some not included. The repertoire includes 200,000 to 300,000 clones, 93% of them detected once, and roughly 0.5% sits in the top ten. Whole-study findings and limits: The peak T cell response came first, and repertoires were sampled only after it. Most donors were white British and more were female, and clonal diversity was possibly underestimated.

The receptor was isolated from an adult in good health. V usage is TRBV29-1 and J usage is TRBJ2-7; the match to TRBD2 covers 11 bases. The source material was peripheral blood, sampled on day 0 of AZD1222 vaccination. CDR3 coding DNA: TGCAGCGTTGTACTAGCGGGAGCCGAGCAGTACTTC. Its protein product is CSVVLAGAEQYF.